This T cell receptor (beta chain) was documented in a study of molecular identifiers for immune sequencing clone quantification. This clonotype has only one observation. TCRdb re-analysed the PCR reads in MiXCR, keeping a single row per CDR3 protein. This table holds 60,000 to 70,000 distinct CDR3 sequences, roughly 17% found once. CDR1 and CDR2 (germline): SGHDN, FVKESK. V lost 2 bases and J 5 bases, leaving 10 bases between the germline ends. The CDR3 spans 15 residues. The chain carries TRBV14 and TRBJ1-6, with a possible D match to TRBD1 (5 bases). The TCR was taken from a human donor in good health. Some libraries in this study had Jurkat cell RNA spiked in. Source material: naive CD8+ T cells from blood, with Jurkat cell RNA spiked in. This sample's subset: FACS-sorted CD8+CD4-CCR7+CD45RA+ naive T cells. CDR3: CASSQKGRDNSPLHF. The CDR3, as DNA: TGTGCCAGCAGCCAAAAGGGACGCGATAATTCACCCCTCCACTTT.